This T cell receptor (beta chain) came from a study of blood T cell repertoires in COVID-19. Original data processing: Amplification with reference gene primers provided the estimates of nucleated cell counts. Only in-frame clones appear in the TCRdb table, and some are missing; sequencing was by immunoSEQ multiplex PCR. That table furnishes V, J and clone size, whereas the DNA furnished D and trimming. The data hold approximately 450,000 clones, with 87% observed a single time. Recruits, aged roughly 18 to 90 years, lived in roughly 22 US areas. Clinical history as reported by participants underpinned cohort assignment. V shed 5 bases and J shed 4 bases, with 12 bases lying between them. Germline CDR1 SGHNT, CDR2 YENEEA. The CDR3 is made up of 13 amino acids.

What was sequenced was PBMCs or T cells enriched from blood (not recorded which). The TCR comes from a woman under 30 with acute COVID-19. The chain links TRBV11-3 to TRBJ2-7; D is possibly TRBD1 (5 bases). CDR3 bases: TGTGCCAGCAGCCCTCCCGACAGTTACGAGCAGTACTTC. Translation gives CASSPPDSYEQYF.